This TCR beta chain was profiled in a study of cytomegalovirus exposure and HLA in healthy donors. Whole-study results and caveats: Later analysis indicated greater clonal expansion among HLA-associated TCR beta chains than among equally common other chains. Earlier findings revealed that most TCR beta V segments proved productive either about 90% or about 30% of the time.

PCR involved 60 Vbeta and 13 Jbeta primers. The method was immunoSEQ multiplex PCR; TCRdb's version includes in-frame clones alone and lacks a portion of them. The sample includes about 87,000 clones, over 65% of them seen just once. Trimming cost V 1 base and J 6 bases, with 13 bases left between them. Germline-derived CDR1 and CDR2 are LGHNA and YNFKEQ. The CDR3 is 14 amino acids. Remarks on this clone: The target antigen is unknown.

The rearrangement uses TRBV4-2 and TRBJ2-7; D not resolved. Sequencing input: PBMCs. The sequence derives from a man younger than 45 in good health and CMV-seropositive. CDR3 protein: CASSQGALGAEQYF. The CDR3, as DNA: TGTGCCAGCAGCCAAGGAGCCCTCGGAGCCGAGCAGTACTTC.